This T cell receptor (beta chain) is from a study of T cells in Graves' hyperthyroidism and ophthalmopathy. Overall study context: The authors collected peripheral blood at initial diagnosis, before any treatment. Study results and caveats: A model of 13 V-J features distinguished ophthalmopathy from stable hyperthyroidism. Most clonotypes that expanded in the thyroid above 0.001 also showed up in blood.

Out of 8.5 to 10 ml of fresh peripheral blood came the PBMCs. The source material, RNA transcripts, was used to amplify TCR beta CDR3 regions. The HTBI primer set was used in a first-round RT-PCR of the TCR CDR3. TCRdb analysed the multiplex PCR reads with MiXCR anew, one entry per CDR3 protein. The repertoire holds 250,000 to 350,000 distinct CDR3 sequences, with approximately 15% as singletons. Trimming removed 0 bases from V and 13 bases from J, with 16 bases in between. The CDR3 loop spans 14 amino acids. Germline CDR1 GTSNPN, CDR2 SVGIG (reference sequence). Note on this clonotype: The antigen is unknown.

The TCR comes from a woman aged 60-75 years with Graves' ophthalmopathy. The chain has TRBV30 and TRBJ1-6; D unclear. The sample taken for sequencing was blood. The CDR3 loop is CAWSVQLSCKPLHF. The DNA for the CDR3 is TGTGCCTGGAGTGTACAACTCAGCTGCAAGCCCCTCCACTTT.